This passage covers 26 T cell receptor beta chains from one sample sequenced in a study of glioma-infiltrating T cells. The iRepertoire nested amplicon-rescue multiplex PCR amplified TCR alpha and beta CDR3s from RNA. TCRdb processed the multiplex PCR reads anew with MiXCR; each CDR3 protein has one entry. The table has some 150,000 distinct CDR3 sequences, 30% to 40% seen once. The sample taken for sequencing was glioma tissue, nonneoplastic brain tissue, or PBMCs (not recorded which). All receptors derive from a human donor with low-grade glioma or glioblastoma, undergoing nonglioma brain surgery, or in good health (not recorded which).

This clonotype was counted ten times or more. The V gene is TRBV6-2 or TRBV6-3, the J gene TRBJ2-2; D ambiguous. Germline V gene sequence: CDR1 MNHEY, CDR2 SVGEGT. The length of the CDR3 is 13 residues. V dropped 3 bases and J dropped 7 bases, with 9 bases sitting between them. The CDR3 bases are TGTGCCAGCAGTTATGGTGTGGGCGGGGAGCTGTTTTTT. Protein sequence: CASSYGVGGELFF.

This clonotype has only a few counts. The chain joins TRBV20-1 to TRBJ1-1, with D tentatively TRBD1 (6 bases). CDR1 and CDR2 from the germline V gene are DFQATT and SNEGSKA (reference sequence). The CDR3 is 13 amino acids. V shed 4 bases and J shed 6 bases, with 15 bases lying between them. CDR3 loop: CSANVQGRSEAFF. As DNA, the CDR3 is TGCAGTGCTAACGTACAGGGAAGGTCTGAAGCTTTCTTT.

The chain carries TRBV4-1 and TRBJ2-4, with TRBD1 as a possible D gene (6 bases). Germline V gene sequence: CDR1 MGHRA, CDR2 YSYEKL. V lost 0 bases and J 10 bases, leaving 13 bases between the germline ends. The CDR3 consists of 14 residues. For the CDR3, the DNA is TGCGCCAGCAGCCAAGATCAGGGGTTGGAAATTCAGTACTTC. Encoded protein: CASSQDQGLEIQYF.

This rearrangement joins TRBV6-2 or TRBV6-3 to TRBJ2-7; 7 bases agree with TRBD1. The ends lost 2 bases at V and 0 bases at J; junction bases unmatched: 4. CDR1 MNHEY and CDR2 SVGEGT come from the germline V gene. The CDR3 loop spans 15 amino acids. The CDR3 is CASSYPTGSSYEQYF. In DNA, the CDR3 is TGTGCCAGCAGTTACCCGACAGGGAGCTCCTACGAGCAGTACTTC.

The genes are TRBV10-3 and TRBJ1-2; D perhaps matches TRBD1 (6 bases). V was shortened by 2 bases and J by 2 bases, with 6 bases between the two germline ends. Germline V gives CDR1 ENHRY, CDR2 SYGVKD. The CDR3 sequence is 13 residues long. CDR3 amino acids: CAISETGNYGYTF. The CDR3 nucleotides are TGTGCCATCAGTGAGACAGGGAACTATGGCTACACCTTC.

V and J are TRBV20-1 and TRBJ2-3; TRBD2 matches 9 bases. CDR3 length: 16 residues. Germline CDR1 and CDR2: DFQATT and SNEGSKA (reference sequence). Unmatched junction bases numbered 7, after V lost 0 bases and J lost 3 bases. CDR3 region: CSARDPLAGRTDTQYF. The CDR3 bases are TGCAGTGCTAGAGATCCGCTAGCGGGAAGGACAGATACGCAGTATTTT.

The J gene is TRBJ1-1, the V gene TRBV2; D is uncertain. V shed 1 base and J shed 0 bases, with 9 bases lying between them. Germline V gene sequence: CDR1 SNHLY, CDR2 FYNNEI. The CDR3 length is 15 residues. The CDR3 sequence is CASSEDVLLNTEAFF. The DNA of the CDR3 is TGTGCCAGCAGTGAAGATGTTCTATTGAACACTGAAGCTTTCTTT.

This clonotype came up a few times. The chain has TRBV7-2 and TRBJ2-1; D not resolved. The V gene lost 4 bases and the J gene lost 6 bases, with 10 bases spanning the gap. CDR1 and CDR2 (germline): SGHTA, FQGNSA. The CDR3 has 13 residues. The CDR3 region has the DNA TGTGCCAGCAGCTCCGCCGGCCGCAATGAGCAGTTCTTC. This sequence encodes CASSSAGRNEQFF.

The CDR3 bases are TGTGCCAGCAGTTTGGGGACAGGGGAGACTGAAGCTTTCTTT. The encoded protein is CASSLGTGETEAFF. The V gene is TRBV12-3 or TRBV12-4, the J gene TRBJ1-1, with 10 bases aligning to TRBD1. V lost 3 bases and J lost 5; bases outside the gene matches: 3. CDR3 length: 14 amino acids.

This clonotype came up a few times. The chain links TRBV27 to TRBJ1-2; D gene unclear. Germline V gene sequence: CDR1 MNHEY, CDR2 SMNVEV (reference sequence). The V end was cut by 4 bases, the J end by 13 bases, with 16 bases between. The CDR3 has 12 residues. This chain's CDR3 is CASSYPPVNGTF. For the CDR3, the DNA is TGTGCCAGCAGTTACCCCCCCGTGAACGGCACCTTC.

This clonotype was counted a few times. V gene TRBV6-1 combines with J gene TRBJ2-1; D unclear. V was cut by 6 bases and J by 4 bases, with 16 bases left in between. Per the germline V gene, CDR1 is MNHNS and CDR2 is SASEGT. The CDR3 runs to 15 residues. This chain's CDR3 is CASRPAQTLYNEQFF. The CDR3 nucleotides read TGTGCCAGCAGACCCGCGCAGACCCTTTACAATGAGCAGTTCTTC.

J is TRBJ2-5 and V is TRBV12-3 or TRBV12-4; 9 bases line up with TRBD1. The CDR3 is 13 residues long. Trimming removed 8 bases from V and 7 bases from J; junction bases left unmatched: 8. The CDR3 region has the DNA TGTGCCAGCGGAACAGGGGGCGAGGGGACCCAGTACTTC. Amino acids: CASGTGGEGTQYF.

The V gene is TRBV14, the J gene TRBJ2-1; possibly TRBD1 or TRBD2 for D (6 bases each). The CDR3 runs 15 residues. V was cut by 3 bases and J by 4 bases, with 13 bases left in between. Germline V gene data show CDR1 as SGHDN and CDR2 as FVKESK. The CDR3: CASSHFQGTYNEQFF. The CDR3 DNA sequence: TGTGCCAGCAGCCATTTCCAGGGGACTTACAATGAGCAGTTCTTC.

V is TRBV15 and J is TRBJ1-1; D remains unclear. Germline V gene data show CDR1 as LNHNV and CDR2 as YYDKDF (reference sequence). Trimming stripped 7 bases from V and 1 base from J, with 13 bases between. This CDR3 contains 14 residues. CDR3: CATTLDAGNTEAFF. CDR3 nucleotides: TGTGCCACCACCCTAGACGCGGGGAACACTGAAGCTTTCTTT.

This clonotype was recorded once. Germline and junction disagree at one end, which may indicate a read error. The chain links TRBV19 to TRBJ2-1, with D uncertain. The CDR3 extends over 12 amino acids. Looked up from germline, CDR1 is LNHDA and CDR2 is SQIVND (reference sequence). The CDR3 DNA sequence: TGTGCCAGTAGTGTTATGTACAGTGAGCAGTTCTTC. It encodes CASSVMYSEQFF.

This clonotype was seen a handful of times. No conserved phenylalanine or tryptophan is present at the end of the CDR3, so a read error is the likely explanation. The DNA is left out, because the CDR3 cannot be placed on it with certainty; the CDR3 is given as TCRdb lists it. This chain uses TRBV20-1 with TRBJ1-1. The CDR3 length equals 9 residues, ends included. Germline CDR1 reads DFQATT; CDR2 reads SNEGSKA (reference sequence). The CDR3 spells CSAETPGVR.

This clonotype has only a few counts. CDR3: CASHDDRNTEAFF. As DNA, the CDR3 is TGTGCCAGCCACGATGACAGGAACACTGAAGCTTTCTTT. The chain joins TRBV28 to TRBJ1-1, with D possibly being TRBD1 (5 bases). V lost 8 bases and J lost 1, with 11 bases in between. Germline CDR1 and CDR2: MDHEN and SYDVKM. The CDR3 length is 13 residues.

This clonotype was picked up a small number of times. In nucleotides, the CDR3 is TGTGCCAGCAGCCGTCTAGCGGGGGATACCAACGAGCAGTACTTC. Amino acids: CASSRLAGDTNEQYF. The chain recombines TRBV12-3 or TRBV12-4 with TRBJ2-7; TRBD2 aligns across 10 bases. The CDR3 consists of 15 residues. The trim removed 6 bases at V and 5 bases at J, leaving 10 bases unmatched.

This clonotype was found a few times. This rearrangement joins TRBV28 to TRBJ2-5; D might be TRBD2 (6 bases). V shed 3 bases and J shed 3 bases, with 11 bases lying between them. From germline, CDR1 is MDHEN and CDR2 SYDVKM. The CDR3 is made up of 14 amino acids. Here the CDR3 DNA reads TGTGCCAGCAGTTTGGAGAGGAGGGAAGAGACCCAGTACTTC. It translates to CASSLERREETQYF.

To note about this clonotype: This may come from a read error, since a much larger clone is one base off. The J gene is TRBJ1-1, the V gene TRBV27; no clear D. In germline, CDR1 is MNHEY, CDR2 SMNVEV (reference sequence). The ends were cut back, 2 bases at V and 1 base at J, with 11 bases in the middle. CDR3 size: 15 residues. As DNA, the CDR3 is TGTGCCAGCAGTTTAGGTTTCAGTTCGAACACTGAAGCTTTCTTT. This translates into CASSLGFSSNTEAFF.

This chain uses TRBV28 with TRBJ2-5; D is uncertain. Germline assignment: CDR1 MDHEN and CDR2 SYDVKM. V shed 4 bases and J shed 2 bases, with 8 bases lying between them. This CDR3 contains 13 residues. The CDR3 protein is CASSSGMQETQYF. The CDR3 coding sequence is TGTGCCAGCAGTTCCGGAATGCAAGAGACCCAGTACTTC.

The chain recombines TRBV7-2 with TRBJ2-1; 9 bases match TRBD2. The CDR3 has 16 residues. The germline V gene encodes CDR1 SGHTA and CDR2 FQGNSA. V dropped 1 base and J dropped 2; count of bases not matched to a gene: 3. In nucleotides, the CDR3 is TGTGCCAGCAGCTTAGGAAGCGGGGGGCCCTACAATGAGCAGTTCTTC. Translated: CASSLGSGGPYNEQFF.

This clonotype was recorded at least ten times. The rearrangement joins TRBV20-1 to TRBJ1-5; TRBD1 is a possible D gene (5 bases). CDR3 length: 14 amino acids. V shed 2 bases and J shed 7 bases, with 15 bases lying between them. In germline, CDR1 is DFQATT, CDR2 SNEGSKA (reference sequence). The DNA of the CDR3 is TGCAGTGCTAGAAAGTTAGGGGAAGGACAGCCCCAGCATTTT. The encoded protein is CSARKLGEGQPQHF.

The chain joins TRBV2 to TRBJ2-2; no definite D call. The CDR3 contains 15 residues. CDR1 SNHLY and CDR2 FYNNEI come from the germline V gene. Deletions cut 4 bases from V and 0 bases from J, with 9 bases between. For the CDR3, the DNA is TGTGCCAGCAGTGGGAAAGAGGCGAACACCGGGGAGCTGTTTTTT. It encodes CASSGKEANTGELFF. The full variable domain, in which reference TRBV2 and TRBJ2-2 provide the parts outside the CDR3, is EPEVTQTPSHQVTQMGQEVILRCVPISNHLYFYWYRQILGQKVEFLVSFYNNEISEKSEIFDDQFSVERPDGSNFTLKIRSTKLEDSAMYFCASSGKEANTGELFFGEGSRLTVL.

This clonotype was detected a few times. The chain carries TRBV6-1 and TRBJ2-7; maybe TRBD2 (6 bases). The germline V gene encodes CDR1 MNHNS and CDR2 SASEGT. The CDR3 runs 11 residues. V lost 6 bases, J lost 6 bases, and 9 bases lay in between. The DNA of the CDR3 is TGTGCCAGCAGCGGAGGGTCCGAGCAGTACTTC. Translation: CASSGGSEQYF.

This clonotype was seen a handful of times. J is TRBJ1-5 and V is TRBV7-2; a possible D gene is TRBD1 (5 bases). V lost 2 bases and J lost 5, with 13 bases in between. This CDR3 contains 15 residues. Germline V lookup: CDR1 SGHTA, CDR2 FQGNSA. CDR3 sequence reads: CASSLQGTADQPQHF. CDR3 nucleotide sequence: TGTGCCAGCAGCTTACAGGGAACGGCGGATCAGCCCCAGCATTTT.